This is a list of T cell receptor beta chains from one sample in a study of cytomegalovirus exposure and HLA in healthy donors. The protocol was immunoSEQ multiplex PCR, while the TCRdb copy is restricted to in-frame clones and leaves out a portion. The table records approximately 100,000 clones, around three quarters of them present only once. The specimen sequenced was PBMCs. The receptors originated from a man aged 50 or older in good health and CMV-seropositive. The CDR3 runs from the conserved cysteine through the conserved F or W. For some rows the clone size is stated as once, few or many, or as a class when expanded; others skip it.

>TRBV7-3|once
CASSLGTGGFNEQFF
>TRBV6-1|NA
CASTGQVLSPLHF
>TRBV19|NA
CASRASTGQGNTIYF
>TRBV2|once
CASSRQGGGTEAFF
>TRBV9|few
CASSVEVAEETGELFF
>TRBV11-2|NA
CASSLGGGAQYF
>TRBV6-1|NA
CASSASEAGKETQYF
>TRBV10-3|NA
CAISEGTSGADTQYF
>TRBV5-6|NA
CASSEKLAGGYNEQFF
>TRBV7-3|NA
CASSLDPSASYEQYF
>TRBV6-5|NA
CASRDRARTEAFF